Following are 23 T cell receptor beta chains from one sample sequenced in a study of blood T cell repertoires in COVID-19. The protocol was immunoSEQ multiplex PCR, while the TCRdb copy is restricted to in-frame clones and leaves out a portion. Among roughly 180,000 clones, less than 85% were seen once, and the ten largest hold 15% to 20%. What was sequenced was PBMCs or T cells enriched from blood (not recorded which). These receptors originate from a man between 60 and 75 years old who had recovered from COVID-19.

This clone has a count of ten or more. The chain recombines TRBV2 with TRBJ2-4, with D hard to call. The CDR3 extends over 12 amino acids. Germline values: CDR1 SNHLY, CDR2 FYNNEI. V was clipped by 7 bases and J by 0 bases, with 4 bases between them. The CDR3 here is CASTGAKNIQYF. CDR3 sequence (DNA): TGTGCCAGCACGGGAGCCAAAAACATTCAGTACTTC.

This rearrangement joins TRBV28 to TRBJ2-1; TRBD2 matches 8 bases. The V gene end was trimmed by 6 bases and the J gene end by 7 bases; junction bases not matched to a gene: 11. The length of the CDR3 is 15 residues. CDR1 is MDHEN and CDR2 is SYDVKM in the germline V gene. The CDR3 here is CASRPSGSRGNEQFF. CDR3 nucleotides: TGTGCCAGCAGGCCAAGCGGGAGTCGGGGTAATGAGCAGTTCTTC.

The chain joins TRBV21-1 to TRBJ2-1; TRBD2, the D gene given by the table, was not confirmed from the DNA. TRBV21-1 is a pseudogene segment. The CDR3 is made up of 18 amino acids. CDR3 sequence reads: CASSKVIVRSGENNEQFF. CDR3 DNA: TGTGCCAGCAGCAAAGTTATAGTTAGGAGCGGGGAGAACAATGAGCAGTTCTTC.

CDR3 sequence reads: CASSSPRRGDPWVRSYNEQFF. CDR3 in DNA: TGTGCCAGCAGTTCCCCGCGCCGGGGGGACCCCTGGGTTCGCTCCTACAATGAGCAGTTCTTC. J is TRBJ2-1 and V is TRBV27; TRBD2 matches 7 bases. The CDR3 consists of 21 residues. Trimming took 4 bases from V and 0 from J; bases not matched to a gene: 21. The V gene's germline CDR1 is MNHEY and CDR2 SMNVEV (reference sequence).

This chain's CDR3 is CASSYGQDTSYEQYF. The CDR3 DNA is TGTGCCAGCAGTTACGGGCAGGATACCTCCTACGAGCAGTACTTC. The chain has TRBV6-6 and TRBJ2-7; the D is unclear. With 2 bases removed from V and 0 bases from J, the gap between germline ends came to 11 bases. This CDR3 has 15 amino acids. Per germline, CDR1 MNHNY and CDR2 SVGAGI (reference sequence).

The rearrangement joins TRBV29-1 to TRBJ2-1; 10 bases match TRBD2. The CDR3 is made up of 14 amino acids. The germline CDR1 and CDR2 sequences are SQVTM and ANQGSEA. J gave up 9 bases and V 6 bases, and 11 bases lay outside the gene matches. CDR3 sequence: CSVGPGTSVSEQFF. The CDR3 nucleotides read TGCAGCGTGGGCCCCGGGACTAGCGTTAGTGAGCAGTTCTTC.

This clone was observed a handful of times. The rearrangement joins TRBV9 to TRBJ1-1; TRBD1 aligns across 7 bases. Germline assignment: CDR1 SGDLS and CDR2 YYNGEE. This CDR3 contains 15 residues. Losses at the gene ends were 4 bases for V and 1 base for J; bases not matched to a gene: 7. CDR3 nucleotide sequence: TGTGCCAGCAGCTCCCCTAGACAGGGGAACACTGAAGCTTTCTTT. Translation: CASSSPRQGNTEAFF.

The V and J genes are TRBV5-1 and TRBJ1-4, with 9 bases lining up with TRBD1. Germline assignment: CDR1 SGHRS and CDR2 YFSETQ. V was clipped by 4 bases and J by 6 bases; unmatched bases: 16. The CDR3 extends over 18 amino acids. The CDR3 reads CASSPRDRAGTGYEKLFF. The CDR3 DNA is TGCGCCAGCAGCCCCCGGGACAGGGCCGGTACCGGGTATGAAAAACTGTTTTTT.

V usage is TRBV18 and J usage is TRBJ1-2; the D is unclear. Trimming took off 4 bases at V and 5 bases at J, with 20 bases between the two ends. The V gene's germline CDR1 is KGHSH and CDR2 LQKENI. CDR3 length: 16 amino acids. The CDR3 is CASSRALEEGGYGYTF. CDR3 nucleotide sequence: TGTGCCAGCTCACGCGCATTGGAGGAAGGCGGGTATGGCTACACCTTC.

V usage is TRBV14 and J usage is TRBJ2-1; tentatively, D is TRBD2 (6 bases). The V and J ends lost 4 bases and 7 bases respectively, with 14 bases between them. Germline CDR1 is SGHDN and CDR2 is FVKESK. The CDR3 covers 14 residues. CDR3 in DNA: TGTGCCAGCAGCCCCCGGGACTTACTAAATGAGCAGTTCTTC. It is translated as CASSPRDLLNEQFF.

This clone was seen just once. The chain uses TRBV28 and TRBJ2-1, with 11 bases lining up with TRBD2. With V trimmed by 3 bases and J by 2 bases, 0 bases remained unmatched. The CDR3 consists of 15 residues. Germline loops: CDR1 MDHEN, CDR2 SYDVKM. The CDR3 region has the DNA TGTGCCAGCAGTTTGGGACTAGCGGCCTACAATGAGCAGTTCTTC. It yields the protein CASSLGLAAYNEQFF.

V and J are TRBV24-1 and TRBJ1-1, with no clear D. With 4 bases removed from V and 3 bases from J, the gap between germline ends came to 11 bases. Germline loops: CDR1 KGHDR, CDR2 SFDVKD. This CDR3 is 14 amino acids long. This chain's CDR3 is CATSESGIYTEAFF. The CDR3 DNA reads TGTGCCACCAGTGAATCGGGGATTTACACTGAAGCTTTCTTT.

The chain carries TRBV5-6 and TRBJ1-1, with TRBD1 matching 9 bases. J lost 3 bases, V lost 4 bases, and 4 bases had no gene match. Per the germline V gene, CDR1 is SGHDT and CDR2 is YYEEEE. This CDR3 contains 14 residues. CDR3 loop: CASSGGQGYTEAFF. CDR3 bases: TGTGCCAGCAGCGGGGGACAGGGTTACACTGAAGCTTTCTTT.

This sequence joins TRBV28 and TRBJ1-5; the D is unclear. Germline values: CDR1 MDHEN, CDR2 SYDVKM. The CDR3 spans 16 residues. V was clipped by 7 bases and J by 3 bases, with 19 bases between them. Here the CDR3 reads CASNPATGGLNQPQHF. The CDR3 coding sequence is TGTGCCAGCAACCCCGCTACTGGAGGCCTCAATCAGCCCCAGCATTTT.

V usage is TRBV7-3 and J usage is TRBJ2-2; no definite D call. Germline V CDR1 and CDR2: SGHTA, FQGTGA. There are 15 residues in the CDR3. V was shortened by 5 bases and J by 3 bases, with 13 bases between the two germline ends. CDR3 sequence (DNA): TGTGCCAGCAGCGCTTTTTTCAGTGACACCGGGGAGCTGTTTTTT. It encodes CASSAFFSDTGELFF.

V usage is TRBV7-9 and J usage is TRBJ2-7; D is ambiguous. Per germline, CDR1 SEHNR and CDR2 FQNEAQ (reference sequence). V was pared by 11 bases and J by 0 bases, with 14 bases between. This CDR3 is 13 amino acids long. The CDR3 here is CAETPLSSYEQYF. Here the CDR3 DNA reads TGTGCCGAAACTCCCCTGAGCTCCTACGAGCAGTACTTC.

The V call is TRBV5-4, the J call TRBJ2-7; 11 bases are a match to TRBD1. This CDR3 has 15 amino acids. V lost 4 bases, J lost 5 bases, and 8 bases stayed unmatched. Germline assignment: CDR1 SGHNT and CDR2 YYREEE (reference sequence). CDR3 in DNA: TGTGCCAGCAGCACTCCCGGGACAGGGGGTAACGAGCAGTACTTC. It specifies CASSTPGTGGNEQYF. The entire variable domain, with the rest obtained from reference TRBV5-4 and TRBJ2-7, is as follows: ETGVTQSPTHLIKTRGQQVTLRCSSQSGHNTVSWYQQALGQGPQFIFQYYREEENGRGNFPPRFSGLQFPNYSSELNVNALELDDSALYLCASSTPGTGGNEQYFGPGTRLTVT.

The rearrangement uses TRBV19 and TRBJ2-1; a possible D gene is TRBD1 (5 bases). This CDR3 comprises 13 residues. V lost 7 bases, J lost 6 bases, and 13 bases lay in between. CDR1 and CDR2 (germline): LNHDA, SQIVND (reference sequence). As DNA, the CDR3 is TGTGCCAGTACAGGGAACCGTCCCAATGAGCAGTTCTTC. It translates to CASTGNRPNEQFF.

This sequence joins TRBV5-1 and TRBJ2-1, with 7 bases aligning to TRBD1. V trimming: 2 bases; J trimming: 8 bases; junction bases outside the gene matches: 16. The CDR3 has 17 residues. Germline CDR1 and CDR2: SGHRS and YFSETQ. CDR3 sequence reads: CASSFSQTGTPADEQFF. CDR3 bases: TGCGCCAGCAGCTTTTCCCAGACAGGGACCCCAGCTGATGAGCAGTTCTTC. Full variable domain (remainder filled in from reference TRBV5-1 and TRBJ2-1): KAGVTQTPRYLIKTRGQQVTLSCSPISGHRSVSWYQQTPGQGLQFLFEYFSETQRNKGNFPGRFSGRQFSNSRSEMNVSTLELGDSALYLCASSFSQTGTPADEQFFGPGTRLTVL.

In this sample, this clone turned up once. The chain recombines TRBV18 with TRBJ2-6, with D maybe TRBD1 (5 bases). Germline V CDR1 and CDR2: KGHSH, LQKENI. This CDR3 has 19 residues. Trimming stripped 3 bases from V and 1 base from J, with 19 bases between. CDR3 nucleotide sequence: TGTGCCAGCTCACCTCGTGTCCTTAGGGGCACGTCTGGGGCCAACGTCCTGACTTTC. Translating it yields CASSPRVLRGTSGANVLTF.

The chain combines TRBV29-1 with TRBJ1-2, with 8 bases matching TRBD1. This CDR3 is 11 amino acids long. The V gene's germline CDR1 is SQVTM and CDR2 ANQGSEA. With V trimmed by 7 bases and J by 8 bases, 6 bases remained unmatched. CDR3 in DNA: TGCAGCGCCTTGACAGGGGCGGGCTACACCTTC. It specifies CSALTGAGYTF.

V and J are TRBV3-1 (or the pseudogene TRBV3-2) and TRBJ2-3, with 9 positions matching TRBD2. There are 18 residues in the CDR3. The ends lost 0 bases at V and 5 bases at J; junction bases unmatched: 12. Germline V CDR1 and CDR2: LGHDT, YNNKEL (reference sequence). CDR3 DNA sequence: TGTGCCAGCAGCCAAGATCTGGCGGGGGGGCGGTCGGAAGATACGCAGTATTTT. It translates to CASSQDLAGGRSEDTQYF.

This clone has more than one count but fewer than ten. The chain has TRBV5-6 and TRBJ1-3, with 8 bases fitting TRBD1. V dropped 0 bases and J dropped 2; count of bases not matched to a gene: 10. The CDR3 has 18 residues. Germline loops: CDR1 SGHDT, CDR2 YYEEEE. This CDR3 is CASSLALYDRGTGNTIYF. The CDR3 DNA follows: TGTGCCAGCAGCTTGGCCCTATACGACAGGGGCACTGGAAACACCATATATTTT. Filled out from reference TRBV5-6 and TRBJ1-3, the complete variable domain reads DAGVTQSPTHLIKTRGQQVTLRCSPKSGHDTVSWYQQALGQGPQFIFQYYEEEERQRGNFPDRFSGHQFPNYSSELNVNALLLGDSALYLCASSLALYDRGTGNTIYFGEGSWLTVV.